A selection of T cell receptor beta chains follows, all from one sample in a study of beta chain features in type 1 diabetes. The assay was immunoSEQ multiplex PCR, and TCRdb's table has in-frame clones only and misses some. The sample consists of 130,000 to 150,000 clones, approximately 52% of them appearing once. Sequenced material: Tregs from blood. The receptors were sampled from a man in his late teens or twenties in good health. The CDR3 runs from the conserved cysteine through the conserved F or W. The D gene is left open where the match is weak. The listing skips clone size in some rows; elsewhere it reads once, few, many or a size class.

V gene	clone size	J gene	D gene	CDR3 DNA	CDR3 protein
TRBV19	-	TRBJ2-7	TRBD1	TGTGCCAGTAGTTTGGACCGGGACAGCTACGAGCAGTACTTC	CASSLDRDSYEQYF
TRBV21-1	-	TRBJ2-7	-	TGTGCCAGCAGTTCCACCCGGGACAGATCCTACGAGCAGTACTTC	CASSSTRDRSYEQYF
TRBV11-2	-	TRBJ2-1	-	TGTGCCAGCAGCTTAGATTCCCAGGGTGCTGATGAGCAGTTCTTC	CASSLDSQGADEQFF
TRBV4-3	-	TRBJ2-1	-	TGCGCCAGCAGCCTAGAGTCATGGGCCCGTAATGAGCAGTTCTTC	CASSLESWARNEQFF
TRBV7-8	-	TRBJ2-1	TRBD2	TGTGCCAGCAGCTCCCCGGGAGGGGAGCAGTTCTTC	CASSSPGGEQFF
TRBV11-2	-	TRBJ1-5	TRBD1	TGTGCCAGCAGTGTAGGGACAGGGGGCACCCAGCCCCAGCATTTT	CASSVGTGGTQPQHF
TRBV5-1	-	TRBJ1-2	-	TGCGCCAGCAGCTTGGGTCATATCCTAGCTCACTATGGCTACACCTTC	CASSLGHILAHYGYTF
TRBV6-1	-	TRBJ1-5	-	TGTGCCAGCAGTGAAGAAACAGGGCTTCAGCCCCAGCATTTT	CASSEETGLQPQHF
TRBV27	few	TRBJ1-2	TRBD1	TGTGCCAGCAGCTTCACAGGGGGGACAGGGAATACTAACTATGGCTACACCTTC	CASSFTGGTGNTNYGYTF
TRBV18	few	TRBJ2-7	TRBD1	TGTGCCAGCTCACCCAGGACAGGGTACGAGCAGTACTTC	CASSPRTGYEQYF
TRBV4-3	-	TRBJ1-2	-	TGCGCCAGCAGCCAAGGGGCTGCTAACTATGGCTACACCTTC	CASSQGAANYGYTF
TRBV7-8	-	TRBJ1-2	TRBD1	TGTGCCAGCAGCTTAGGGACAGGGAACTATGGCTACACCTTC	CASSLGTGNYGYTF
TRBV21-1	-	TRBJ2-7	-	TGTGCCAGCAGCTACTCCTACGAGCAGTACTTC	CASSYSYEQYF
TRBV5-6	few	TRBJ2-7	TRBD2	TGTGCCAGCAGCTGGGGGACTAGCGGACCCTACGAGCAGTACTTC	CASSWGTSGPYEQYF
TRBV2	-	TRBJ2-7	TRBD1	TGTGCCAGTACTCGGACAGGCCCCTACGAGCAGTACTTC	CASTRTGPYEQYF
TRBV5-1	few	TRBJ1-1	-	TGCGCCAGCAAATCAGGGAACACTGAAGCTTTCTTT	CASKSGNTEAFF
TRBV6-1	few	TRBJ2-7	-	TGTGCCAGTAACCCTCTTGGCGGGCCTACCTACGAGCAGTACTTC	CASNPLGGPTYEQYF
TRBV7-9	-	TRBJ1-1	-	TGTGCCAGCAGCCCTGCAGTGAACACTGAAGCTTTCTTT	CASSPAVNTEAFF
TRBV20-1	few	TRBJ1-2	-	TGCACTGCAGGGGACTATGGCTACACCTTC	CTAGDYGYTF
TRBV6-5	-	TRBJ1-5	-	TGTGCCAGCAGCCATCGGTATAGCAATCAGCCCCAGCATTTT	CASSHRYSNQPQHF
TRBV7-2	-	TRBJ2-3	TRBD2	TGTGCCAGCAGCTCCCGGTGGGCGGGAGGAGCAGCAGATACGCAGTATTTT	CASSSRWAGGAADTQYF
TRBV6-7	-	TRBJ1-1	TRBD1	TGTGCCAGCAGTTCATTGGGACAGGGGGCTACCCGCCAAGGGAACACTGAAGCTTTCTTT	CASSSLGQGATRQGNTEAFF
TRBV10-3	-	TRBJ2-5	-	TGTGCCACCCAAGGGGATTTGGAGACCCAGTACTTC	CATQGDLETQYF
TRBV29-1	-	TRBJ2-7	-	TGCAGCGTCAGACAGGAGCTGGGTAGGGAGCAGTACTTC	CSVRQELGREQYF
TRBV29-1	-	TRBJ2-7	-	TGCAGCGTGCAGGGGAGCCCCTACGAGCAGTACTTC	CSVQGSPYEQYF
TRBV7-2	few	TRBJ2-4	TRBD1	TGTGCCAGCAGCCAGGAGGGGACAGGGGTCAAAAACATTCAGTACTTC	CASSQEGTGVKNIQYF
TRBV25-1	-	TRBJ1-2	TRBD1	TGTGCCAGTCGGGGACAGTCTACTGGCGGCTACACCTTC	CASRGQSTGGYTF
TRBV30	few	TRBJ1-5	-	TGTGCCTGGAACGGACAGCCAAATCAGCCCCAGCATTTT	CAWNGQPNQPQHF
TRBV4-3	-	TRBJ1-2	TRBD1	TGCGCCAGCAGCCAAGATTTCAGGGCAGGGGGTATCTATGGCTACACCTTC	CASSQDFRAGGIYGYTF
TRBV29-1	few	TRBJ2-7	TRBD2	TGCAGCGTTGCACCTAGCGGGGGAATAGAGCAGTACTTC	CSVAPSGGIEQYF
TRBV10-3	few	TRBJ1-5	TRBD1	TGTGCCACCGCTAGTGGACAGGGGCATCAGCCCCAGCATTTT	CATASGQGHQPQHF
TRBV5-1	-	TRBJ2-3	TRBD2	TGCGCCAGCAGCTTGGCCCAGACTAGCGGGAGCGGGTATACGCAGTATTTT	CASSLAQTSGSGYTQYF
TRBV5-8	-	TRBJ1-2	-	TGTGCCAGCAGCTTTTACACCGGACAGAGCAACTATGGCTACACCTTC	CASSFYTGQSNYGYTF
TRBV19	once	TRBJ1-2	-	TGTGCCAGTAGTATAGGGGGGCATGGCTACACCTTC	CASSIGGHGYTF
TRBV27	-	TRBJ2-7	-	TGTGCCAGCAGTTTCCGGAGGAACTACGAGCAGTACTTC	CASSFRRNYEQYF
TRBV30	-	TRBJ1-4	-	TGTGCCGGAGCTCTTTGGGAAAAACTGTTTTTT	CAGALWEKLFF
TRBV27	-	TRBJ1-1	-	TGTGCCAGCAGTTTACGGAGGGGATTCGAAGCTTTCTTT	CASSLRRGFEAFF
TRBV28	-	TRBJ1-2	-	TGTGCCAGCAGTTTATGGGCGGGAAACTATGGCTACACCTTC	CASSLWAGNYGYTF